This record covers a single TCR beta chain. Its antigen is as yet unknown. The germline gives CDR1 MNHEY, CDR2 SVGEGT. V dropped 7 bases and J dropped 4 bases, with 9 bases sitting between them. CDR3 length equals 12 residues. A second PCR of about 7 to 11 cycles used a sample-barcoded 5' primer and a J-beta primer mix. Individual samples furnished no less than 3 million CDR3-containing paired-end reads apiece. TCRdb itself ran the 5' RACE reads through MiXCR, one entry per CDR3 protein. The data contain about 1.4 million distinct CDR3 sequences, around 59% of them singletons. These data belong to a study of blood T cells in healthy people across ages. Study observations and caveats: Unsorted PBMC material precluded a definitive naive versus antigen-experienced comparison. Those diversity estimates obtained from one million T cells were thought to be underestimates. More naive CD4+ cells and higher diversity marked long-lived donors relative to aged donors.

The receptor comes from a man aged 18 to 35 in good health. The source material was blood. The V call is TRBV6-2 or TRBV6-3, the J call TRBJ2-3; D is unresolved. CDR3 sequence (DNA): TGTGCCAGCATTCTCCCTCCAGATACGCAGTATTTT. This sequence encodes CASILPPDTQYF.